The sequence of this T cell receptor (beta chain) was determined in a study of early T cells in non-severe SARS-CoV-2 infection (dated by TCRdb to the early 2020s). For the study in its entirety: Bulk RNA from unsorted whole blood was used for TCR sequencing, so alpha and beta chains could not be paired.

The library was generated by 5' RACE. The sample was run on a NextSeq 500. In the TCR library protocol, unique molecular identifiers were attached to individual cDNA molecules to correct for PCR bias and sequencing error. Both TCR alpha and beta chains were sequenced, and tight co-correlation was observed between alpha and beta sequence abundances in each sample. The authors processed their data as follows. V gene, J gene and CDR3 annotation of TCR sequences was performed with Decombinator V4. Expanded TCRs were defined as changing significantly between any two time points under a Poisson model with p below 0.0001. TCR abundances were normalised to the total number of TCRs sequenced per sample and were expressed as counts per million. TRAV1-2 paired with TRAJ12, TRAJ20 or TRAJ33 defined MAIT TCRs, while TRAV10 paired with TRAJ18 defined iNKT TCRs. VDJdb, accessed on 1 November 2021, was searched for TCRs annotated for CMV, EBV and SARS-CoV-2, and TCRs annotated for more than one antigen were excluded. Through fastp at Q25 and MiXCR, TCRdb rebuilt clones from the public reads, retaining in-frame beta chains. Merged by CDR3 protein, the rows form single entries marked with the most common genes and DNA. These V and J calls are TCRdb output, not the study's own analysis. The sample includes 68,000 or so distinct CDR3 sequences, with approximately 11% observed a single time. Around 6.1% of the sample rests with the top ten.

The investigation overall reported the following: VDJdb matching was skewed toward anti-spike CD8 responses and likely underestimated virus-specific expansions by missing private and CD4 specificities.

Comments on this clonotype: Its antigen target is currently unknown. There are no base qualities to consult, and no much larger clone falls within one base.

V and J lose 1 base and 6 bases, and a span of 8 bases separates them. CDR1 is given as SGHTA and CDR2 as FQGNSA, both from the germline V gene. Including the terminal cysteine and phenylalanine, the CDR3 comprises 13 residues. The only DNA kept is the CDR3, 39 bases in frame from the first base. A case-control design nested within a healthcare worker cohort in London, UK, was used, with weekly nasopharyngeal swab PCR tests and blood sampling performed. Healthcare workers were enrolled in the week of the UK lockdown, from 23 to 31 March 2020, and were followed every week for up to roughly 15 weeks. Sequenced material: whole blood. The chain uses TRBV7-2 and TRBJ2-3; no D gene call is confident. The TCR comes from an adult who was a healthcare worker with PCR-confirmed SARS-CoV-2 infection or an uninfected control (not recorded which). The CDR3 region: CASSLVRLDTQYF. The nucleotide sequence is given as TGTGCCAGCAGCTTAGTCCGGTTGGATACGCAGTATTTT.